Listed below are T cell receptor beta chains from one sample, sequenced in a study of vaccination effects on CD4 cells after COVID-19. Their cognate antigens are unknown. Data came from immunoSEQ multiplex PCR; TCRdb stores just in-frame clones and leaves some out. Among under 9,000 clones listed, 60% to 75% were seen once. This sample comprised CD4+ T cells from PBMCs cultured with HCoV-229E spike peptides, obtained before COVID-19 vaccination. These receptors were taken from a human donor who received a COVID-19 vaccine. Each CDR3 is given with its conserved first and last residue. A D gene is named only where the DNA matches it firmly. Part of the rows lack a size; the others show once, few, many or a class for expanded clones.

j_gene	v_gene	d_gene	abundance	CDR3aa	CDR3nt
TRBJ2-5	TRBV3-1/TRBV3-2	-	-	CASSHSGPQETQYF	TGTGCCAGCAGCCATTCAGGGCCCCAAGAGACCCAGTACTTC
TRBJ2-3	TRBV19	-	-	CASSIEGTDTQYF	TGTGCCAGTAGTATTGAAGGCACAGATACGCAGTATTTT
TRBJ1-2	TRBV5-4	-	-	CASSPGSNSHYGYTF	TGTGCCAGCAGCCCAGGATCCAACTCCCACTATGGCTACACCTTC
TRBJ1-1	TRBV4-1	-	-	CASSQPRRTEAFF	TGCGCCAGCAGCCAACCTCGCCGGACTGAAGCTTTCTTT
TRBJ1-1	TRBV30	-	-	CAWSVLRAEAFF	TGTGCCTGGAGTGTACTTCGGGCTGAAGCTTTCTTT
TRBJ2-2	TRBV5-1	TRBD1	-	CASSGGQGIGTGELFF	TGCGCCAGCAGCGGGGGACAGGGGATTGGTACCGGGGAGCTGTTTTTT
TRBJ1-5	TRBV21-1	-	once	CASKPWGTVEDQPQHF	TGTGCCAGCAAACCCTGGGGCACGGTGGAGGATCAGCCCCAGCATTTT
TRBJ2-2	TRBV11-2	-	-	CASSTGLKAAGELFF	TGTGCCAGCAGCACGGGACTTAAAGCCGCCGGGGAGCTGTTTTTT
TRBJ1-1	TRBV10-3	-	-	CAISGAGSEAFF	TGTGCCATCAGCGGGGCGGGGTCTGAAGCTTTCTTT
TRBJ1-5	TRBV5-4	TRBD1	-	CASSSQGQGPQPQHF	TGTGCCAGCAGCTCCCAGGGACAGGGGCCGCAGCCCCAGCATTTT
TRBJ2-7	TRBV6-5	-	-	CASSRTQYYEQYF	TGTGCCAGCAGTCGGACACAATACTACGAGCAGTACTTC
TRBJ1-2	TRBV9	-	-	CASTIEGQGYGYTF	TGTGCCAGCACCATCGAAGGGCAGGGCTATGGCTACACCTTC
TRBJ2-1	TRBV5-6	-	large	CASSLVGRSSYNEQFF	TGTGCCAGCAGCTTGGTCGGCAGGAGCTCCTACAATGAGCAGTTCTTC
TRBJ1-4	TRBV12-3/TRBV12-4	-	-	CASSLVWEKLFF	TGTGCCAGCAGTTTAGTCTGGGAGAAACTGTTTTTT
TRBJ1-1	TRBV6-5	TRBD1	few	CASSTGTENTEAFF	TGTGCCAGCAGTACTGGGACAGAGAACACTGAAGCTTTCTTT